This entry lists 28 T cell receptor beta chains sequenced from one sample in a study of beta chain features in type 1 diabetes. The isolated RNA, all of it, was reverse transcribed, so expressed TCRB transcripts were what got sequenced. Clones were sequenced by immunoSEQ multiplex PCR, and TCRdb holds only the in-frame ones, with some missing. The sample has about 210,000 clones, approximately 10% seen once. Sequenced: central memory CD4+ T cells from blood. These receptors all stem from a man between 18 and 29 years old in good health.

This clone turned up a few times. In DNA form, the CDR3 reads TGTGCCAGCAGCTTCGGACAGGGAGTGGGAAAACTGTTTTTT. Translation gives CASSFGQGVGKLFF. The chain uses TRBV7-6 and TRBJ1-4; 8 bases align to TRBD1. Trimming took 3 bases from V and 10 from J; bases not matched to a gene: 7. In germline, CDR1 is SGHVS, CDR2 FNYEAQ. The CDR3 consists of 14 residues.

This clone was observed a few times. CDR3 region: CASSGGKLAASTDTQYF. For the CDR3, the DNA is TGTGCCAGCAGTGGGGGAAAACTAGCGGCTAGCACAGATACGCAGTATTTT. The chain has TRBV6-1 and TRBJ2-3; the match to TRBD2 covers 8 bases. Germline CDR1 reads MNHNS; CDR2 reads SASEGT. V gave up 4 bases and J gave up 0 bases; unmatched junction bases: 9. This CDR3 has 17 amino acids.

In its sample, this clone was seen many times. The chain recombines TRBV10-3 with TRBJ2-7, with D unclear. Trimming removed 4 bases from V and 6 bases from J, with 7 bases in between. This CDR3 region has 11 residues. Germline V gene lookup returns CDR1 ENHRY and CDR2 SYGVKD. CDR3 loop: CAISGYGEQYF. CDR3 in DNA: TGTGCCATCAGTGGATACGGCGAGCAGTACTTC.

This clone was observed a few times. At one boundary the junction diverges from the germline segment, which might be a read error. This chain links TRBV30 with TRBJ1-3, with unresolved D. The V gene's germline CDR1 is GTSNPN and CDR2 SVGIG (reference sequence). There are 13 residues in the CDR3. As DNA, the CDR3 is TGTGCCTGTACTCCAGGATCTGGAAACAGCATATATTTT. Translated, it gives CACTPGSGNSIYF.

The chain carries TRBV4-1 and TRBJ2-7; 9 nucleotides match TRBD1. Germline V gene data show CDR1 as MGHRA and CDR2 as YSYEKL. The CDR3 totals 12 residues. J lost 6 bases, V lost 4 bases, and 1 base had no gene match. Here the CDR3 DNA reads TGCGCCAGCAGCCGGGACAGGGCCGAGCAGTACTTC. Translated: CASSRDRAEQYF.

This clone showed up many times. The chain uses TRBV7-2 and TRBJ2-2; D gene ambiguous. Germline CDR1 SGHTA, CDR2 FQGNSA. The V gene lost 1 base and the J gene lost 6 bases, with 6 bases spanning the gap. The CDR3 runs to 13 residues. The CDR3 sequence is CASSLGRPGELFF. The CDR3, as DNA: TGTGCCAGCAGCTTAGGTAGACCCGGGGAGCTGTTTTTT.

This rearrangement joins TRBV4-3 to TRBJ2-3; D unclear. Germline lookup yields CDR1 LGHNA and CDR2 YSLEER. The CDR3 extends over 14 amino acids. The V gene lost 0 bases and the J gene lost 6 bases, with 10 bases spanning the gap. Here the CDR3 reads CASSQDTASDTQYF. The CDR3, as DNA: TGCGCCAGCAGCCAAGATACCGCGAGTGATACGCAGTATTTT.

As for this clone: A far more abundant clone sits one base away, making this likely a read error. The J gene is TRBJ2-3, the V gene TRBV7-2; D is undetermined. The CDR3 spans 15 residues. CDR1 SGHTA and CDR2 FQGNSA come from the germline V gene. CDR3 protein: CASRLYWGTGDTQYF. The CDR3 DNA is TGTGCCAGCCGCTTATACTGGGGTACGGGAGATACGCAGTATTTT.

The CDR3 DNA reads as TGTGCCAGCCGCCGGGACAGGGGCTCCTACGAGCAGTACTTC. Translated: CASRRDRGSYEQYF. J is TRBJ2-7 and V is TRBV28; 10 nucleotides line up with TRBD1. This CDR3 contains 14 residues. CDR1 and CDR2 (germline): MDHEN, SYDVKM. The V gene end was trimmed by 8 bases and the J gene end by 0 bases; junction bases not matched to a gene: 4.

The chain couples TRBV6-6 to TRBJ2-5, with D perhaps matching TRBD1 (5 bases). Trimming stripped 6 bases from V and 2 bases from J, with 16 bases between. The length of the CDR3 is 15 residues. Germline V gene data show CDR1 as MNHNY and CDR2 as SVGAGI (reference sequence). CDR3 sequence: CASRRSDSIQETQYF. CDR3 DNA: TGTGCCAGCAGGAGATCCGACAGCATACAAGAGACCCAGTACTTC.

Comment on this clone: Other DNA sequences within the sample encode an identical CDR3. V is TRBV5-1 and J is TRBJ2-2; a weak D match, TRBD2 (5 bases). CDR1 is SGHRS, CDR2 YFSETQ, per germline. V lost 2 bases and J 1 base, leaving 6 bases between the germline ends. This CDR3 comprises 14 residues. In nucleotides, the CDR3 is TGCGCCAGCAGCTTAGGAGGGAACACCGGGGAGCTGTTTTTT. Encoded protein: CASSLGGNTGELFF.

J is TRBJ2-3 and V is TRBV5-1; 7 nucleotides match TRBD1. The trim removed 2 bases at V and 6 bases at J, leaving 6 bases unmatched. Germline loops: CDR1 SGHRS, CDR2 YFSETQ. The CDR3 sequence is 14 residues long. The CDR3 region is CASSFNRGQDTQYF. Written as DNA, the CDR3 is TGCGCCAGCAGCTTCAACAGGGGCCAGGATACGCAGTATTTT.

The gene calls are TRBV7-6 and TRBJ2-5; D could derive from TRBD1 or TRBD2 (5 bases each). Trimming stripped 7 bases from V and 5 bases from J, with 17 bases between. The CDR3 sequence is 14 residues long. Germline V CDR1 and CDR2: SGHVS, FNYEAQ. CDR3 nucleotide sequence: TGTGCCAGCACCAGGGACGCCTTCGGGGAGACCCAGTACTTC. This gives the protein CASTRDAFGETQYF.

This clone was recorded only once. At one end the junction does not follow the germline gene, possibly because of a read error. This chain uses TRBV7-7 with TRBJ2-5; TRBD1 agrees at 8 bases. The CDR3 loop spans 16 amino acids. Germline CDR1 SSHAT, CDR2 FNYEAQ (reference sequence). The CDR3 DNA sequence: TGTGCTAGCAGCCGTGGACGCCTCGACAGGGGAGAGACCCAGTACTTC. Protein product: CASSRGRLDRGETQYF.

This clone showed up just once. The chain has TRBV19 and TRBJ2-2; 11 bases agree with TRBD2. This CDR3 contains 16 residues. Unmatched junction bases numbered 6, after V lost 6 bases and J lost 3 bases. From germline, CDR1 is LNHDA and CDR2 SQIVND (reference sequence). DNA of the CDR3: TGTGCCAGTAGAACCCCGGGACTAGCGGACACCGGGGAGCTGTTTTTT. As protein: CASRTPGLADTGELFF.

V usage is TRBV30 and J usage is TRBJ1-4; 7 bases fit TRBD1. V shed 5 bases, J shed 4 bases, and the junction held 10 bases outside the gene matches. The V gene's germline CDR1 is GTSNPN and CDR2 SVGIG (reference sequence). This CDR3 is 15 amino acids long. CDR3 loop: CAWYPSTGINEKLFF. Written as DNA, the CDR3 is TGTGCCTGGTACCCATCGACAGGGATTAATGAAAAACTGTTTTTT.

Many counts were recorded for this clone. The rearrangement joins TRBV10-3 to TRBJ2-7; 9 bases map to TRBD1. Germline V gene data show CDR1 as ENHRY and CDR2 as SYGVKD. After removal of 11 bases from V and 3 bases from J, the junction contained 8 bases not matched to a gene. The CDR3 has 13 residues. This CDR3 reads CAARTGDDYEQYF. The CDR3 bases are TGTGCCGCCCGGACAGGGGATGACTACGAGCAGTACTTC.

This clone turned up a few times. J is TRBJ2-6 and V is TRBV27, with D hard to call. Germline V CDR1 and CDR2: MNHEY, SMNVEV (reference sequence). This CDR3 spans 15 amino acids. Trimming cost V 7 bases and J 0 bases, with 10 bases left between them. CDR3 DNA: TGTGCCAGCACCGCCGCCCGCTCTGGGGCCAACGTCCTGACTTTC. Protein: CASTAARSGANVLTF.

This rearrangement joins TRBV7-3 to TRBJ2-3; no firm D call. The germline gives CDR1 SGHTA, CDR2 FQGTGA. The CDR3 contains 12 residues. The V end lost 6 bases, the J end lost 5 bases, and 9 bases lay between the germline ends. CDR3 coding DNA: TGTGCCAGCAGGGAAGTCGGAGATACGCAGTATTTT. This codes for CASREVGDTQYF. Full variable domain (outside the CDR3, taken from reference TRBV7-3 and TRBJ2-3): GAGVSQTPSNKVTEKGKYVELRCDPISGHTALYWYRQSLGQGPEFLIYFQGTGAADDSGLPNDRFFAVRPEGSVSTLKIQRTERGDSAVYLCASREVGDTQYFGPGTRLTVL.

This clone was recorded a few times. With a much larger clone just one base away, this may be a read error. This sample includes further DNA sequences coding for the same CDR3. The chain is built from TRBV11-2 and TRBJ1-1, with D uncertain. Trimming took off 1 base at V and 0 bases at J, with 3 bases between the two ends. The germline V gene has CDR1 SGHAT and CDR2 FQNNGV. This CDR3 comprises 13 residues. The CDR3 protein is CASSLGVNTEAFF. In nucleotides, the CDR3 is TGTGCCAGCAGCTTAGGAGTGAACACTGAAGCTTTCTTT.

This clone was counted ten times or more. This chain uses TRBV2 with TRBJ2-1; TRBD2 matches at 10 bases. CDR1 and CDR2 from the germline V gene are SNHLY and FYNNEI. Losses at the gene ends were 1 base for V and 5 bases for J; bases not matched to a gene: 2. The CDR3 is made up of 15 amino acids. The chain's CDR3 is CASSEVAGGNNEQFF. The CDR3 DNA reads as TGTGCCAGCAGTGAAGTAGCGGGAGGCAACAATGAGCAGTTCTTC.

Regarding this clone: A much bigger clone sits one base away, suggesting this may be a read error. The gene calls are TRBV27 and TRBJ1-5; D is unresolved. Germline values: CDR1 MNHEY, CDR2 SMNVEV (reference sequence). The V gene lost 5 bases and the J gene lost 2 bases, with 10 bases spanning the gap. The CDR3 extends over 14 amino acids. The CDR3 region has the DNA TGTGCCAGCAGTCCCGCGAGGGGCAATCAGCCCCAGCATTTT. This translates into CASSPARGNQPQHF.

The chain carries TRBV7-9 and TRBJ2-7; D is perhaps TRBD1 or TRBD2 (5 bases each). The V gene's germline CDR1 is SEHNR and CDR2 FQNEAQ (reference sequence). Trimming took off 7 bases at V and 6 bases at J, with 19 bases between the two ends. This CDR3 spans 14 amino acids. The CDR3 bases are TGTGCCAGCACCTGGGGGTCTCCTCAGGGCGAGCAGTACTTC. Protein product: CASTWGSPQGEQYF.

The rearrangement uses TRBV11-2 and TRBJ2-1; D gene ambiguous. V lost 4 bases and J lost 5, with 15 bases in between. The germline V gene encodes CDR1 SGHAT and CDR2 FQNNGV. This CDR3 has 15 residues. The DNA for the CDR3 is TGTGCCAGCAGCTCAGTCCGTCGAGTGGACAATGAGCAGTTCTTC. Translation: CASSSVRRVDNEQFF. Supplemented by reference TRBV11-2 and TRBJ2-1, the full variable domain reads EAGVAQSPRYKIIEKRQSVAFWCNPISGHATLYWYQQILGQGPKLLIQFQNNGVVDDSQLPKDRFSAERLKGVDSTLKIQPAKLEDSAVYLCASSSVRRVDNEQFFGPGTRLTVL.

This sequence joins TRBV30 and TRBJ1-4; D is undetermined. This CDR3 is 15 amino acids long. Per germline, CDR1 GTSNPN and CDR2 SVGIG (reference sequence). Trimming took 2 bases from V and 0 from J, leaving 10 bases between them. The CDR3 here is CAWSLTSATNEKLFF. The CDR3 bases are TGTGCCTGGAGTCTTACCTCTGCAACTAATGAAAAACTGTTTTTT. The full variable domain, rest sourced from reference TRBV30 and TRBJ1-4, is SQTIHQWPATLVQPVGSPLSLECTVEGTSNPNLYWYRQAAGRGLQLLFYSVGIGQISSEVPQNLSASRPQDRQFILSSKKLLLSDSGFYLCAWSLTSATNEKLFFGSGTQLSVL.

The chain joins TRBV2 to TRBJ2-5, with D perhaps TRBD1 (5 bases). V lost 4 bases and J lost 2, with 11 bases in between. The length of the CDR3 is 14 residues. Germline CDR1 and CDR2: SNHLY and FYNNEI. The CDR3 DNA reads as TGTGCCAGCAGTGCCAGGGTTTCGCAAGAGACCCAGTACTTC. Translation: CASSARVSQETQYF.

This clone appeared a few times. The chain uses TRBV23-1 and TRBJ1-1; TRBD1 might be the D (5 bases). TRBV23-1 is an ORF, with its function uncertain. The CDR3 is 14 residues long. Trimming took off 7 bases at V and 1 base at J, with 13 bases between the two ends. The DNA of the CDR3 is TGCGCCAGCACTCGGGGCGCCCAGAACACTGAAGCTTTCTTT. Protein: CASTRGAQNTEAFF.

This clone has more than one count but fewer than ten. The chain couples TRBV18 to TRBJ1-2; 8 nucleotides line up with TRBD1. Germline V CDR1 and CDR2: KGHSH, LQKENI. Trimming took 3 bases from V and 6 from J; bases not matched to a gene: 3. The CDR3 is made up of 13 amino acids. CDR3 in amino acids: CASSPRGQDGYTF. The CDR3 nucleotides read TGTGCCAGCTCACCCAGGGGGCAGGATGGCTACACCTTC. Combining the CDR3 with reference TRBV18 and TRBJ1-2 gives the whole variable domain NAGVMQNPRHLVRRRGQEARLRCSPMKGHSHVYWYRQLPEEGLKFMVYLQKENIIDESGMPKERFSAEFPKEGPSILRIQQVVRGDSAAYFCASSPRGQDGYTFGSGTRLTVV.